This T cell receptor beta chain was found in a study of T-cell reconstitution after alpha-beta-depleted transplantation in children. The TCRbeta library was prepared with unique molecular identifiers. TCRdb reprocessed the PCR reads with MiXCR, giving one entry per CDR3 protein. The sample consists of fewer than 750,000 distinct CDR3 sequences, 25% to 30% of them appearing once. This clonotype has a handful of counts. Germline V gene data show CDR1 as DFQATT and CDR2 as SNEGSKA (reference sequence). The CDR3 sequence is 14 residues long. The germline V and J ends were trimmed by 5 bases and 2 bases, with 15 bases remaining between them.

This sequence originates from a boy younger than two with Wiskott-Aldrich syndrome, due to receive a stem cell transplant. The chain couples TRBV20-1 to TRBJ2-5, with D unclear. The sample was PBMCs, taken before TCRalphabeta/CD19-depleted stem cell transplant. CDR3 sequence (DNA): TGCAGTGCTGTCGAGATAGCTGTTCAAGAGACCCAGTACTTC. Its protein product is CSAVEIAVQETQYF.